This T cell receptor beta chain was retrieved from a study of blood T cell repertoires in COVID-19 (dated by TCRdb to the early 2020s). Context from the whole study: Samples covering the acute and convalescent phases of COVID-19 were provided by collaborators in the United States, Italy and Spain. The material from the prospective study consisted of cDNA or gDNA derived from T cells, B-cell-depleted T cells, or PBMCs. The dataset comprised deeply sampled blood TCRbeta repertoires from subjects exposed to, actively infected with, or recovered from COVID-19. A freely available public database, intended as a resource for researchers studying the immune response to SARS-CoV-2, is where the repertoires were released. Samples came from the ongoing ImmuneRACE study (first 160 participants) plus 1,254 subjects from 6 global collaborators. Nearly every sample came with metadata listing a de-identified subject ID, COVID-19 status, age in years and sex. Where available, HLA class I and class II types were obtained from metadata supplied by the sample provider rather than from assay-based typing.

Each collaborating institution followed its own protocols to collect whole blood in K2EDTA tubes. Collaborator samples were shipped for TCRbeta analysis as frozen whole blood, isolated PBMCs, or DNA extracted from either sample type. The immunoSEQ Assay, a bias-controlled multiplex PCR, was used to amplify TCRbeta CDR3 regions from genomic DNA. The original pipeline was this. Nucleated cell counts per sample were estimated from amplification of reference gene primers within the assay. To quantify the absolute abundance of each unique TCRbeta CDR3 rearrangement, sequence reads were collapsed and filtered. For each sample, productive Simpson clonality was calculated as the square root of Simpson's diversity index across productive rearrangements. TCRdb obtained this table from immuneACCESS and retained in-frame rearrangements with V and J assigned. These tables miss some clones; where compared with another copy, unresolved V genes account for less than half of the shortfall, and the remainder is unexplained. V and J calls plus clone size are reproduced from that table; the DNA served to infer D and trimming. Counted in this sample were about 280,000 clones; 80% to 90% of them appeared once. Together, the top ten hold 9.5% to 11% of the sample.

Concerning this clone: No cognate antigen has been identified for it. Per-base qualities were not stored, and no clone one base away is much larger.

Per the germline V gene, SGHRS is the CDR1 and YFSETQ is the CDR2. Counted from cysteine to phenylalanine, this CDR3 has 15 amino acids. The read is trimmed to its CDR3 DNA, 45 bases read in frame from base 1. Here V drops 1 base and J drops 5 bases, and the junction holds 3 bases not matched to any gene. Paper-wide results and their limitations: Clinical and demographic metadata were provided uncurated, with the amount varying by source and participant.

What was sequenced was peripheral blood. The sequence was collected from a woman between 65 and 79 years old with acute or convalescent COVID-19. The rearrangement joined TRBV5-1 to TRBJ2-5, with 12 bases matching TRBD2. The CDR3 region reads CASSLLAGGPETQYF. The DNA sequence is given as TGCGCCAGCAGCTTGCTAGCGGGGGGGCCGGAGACCCAGTACTTC.